The rows below give T cell receptor beta chains drawn from one sample of a study of T-cell memory formation after mild COVID-19. TCRdb passed the 5' RACE reads through MiXCR, listing each CDR3 protein once. This table has approximately 260,000 distinct CDR3 sequences, roughly 15% appearing once. The sample taken for sequencing was PBMCs or a T cell subset sorted from them (not recorded which). These receptors were obtained from a man younger than 35 who had mild COVID-19 (a few samples of this study predate the infection). Cell type and time point are not known. The CDR3 runs from the conserved cysteine through the conserved F or W. Fields, in order: V gene, D gene, CDR3 length, J gene, clone size, CDR3 protein, CDR3 DNA. The D gene is left open where the match is weak. Not every row has a clone size; where given, it reads once, few, many or a size class.

>TRBV5-6|-|14|TRBJ1-4|-
CASSFLAGSEKLFF
TGTGCCAGCAGCTTTCTGGCAGGGAGTGAAAAACTGTTTTTT
>TRBV9|-|13|TRBJ2-5|few
CASSVGVEETQYF
TGTGCCAGCAGCGTAGGGGTAGAAGAGACCCAGTACTTC
>TRBV5-1|-|14|TRBJ2-3|-
CASSASGGPDTQYF
TGCGCCAGCAGCGCGTCAGGGGGGCCAGATACGCAGTATTTT
>TRBV5-6|-|12|TRBJ1-1|-
CASSFSGGEAFF
TGTGCCAGCAGCTTTAGTGGGGGTGAAGCTTTCTTT
>TRBV6-2/TRBV6-3|TRBD1|15|TRBJ2-7|few
CASNDLGTGDYEQYF
TGTGCCAGCAACGACCTTGGGACAGGGGACTACGAGCAGTACTTC
>TRBV12-3/TRBV12-4|TRBD1|13|TRBJ2-2|few
CASRMTGSGELFF
TGTGCCAGCAGGATGACAGGGTCCGGGGAGCTGTTTTTT
>TRBV11-2|-|12|TRBJ2-1|-
CASSWSEDEQFF
TGTGCCAGCAGCTGGTCCGAGGATGAGCAGTTCTTC
>TRBV6-6|TRBD1|12|TRBJ2-3|few
CASSADRGTQYF
TGTGCCAGCAGTGCCGACAGGGGTACGCAGTATTTT
>TRBV5-1|TRBD2|16|TRBJ2-1|many
CASSLAPSGGVNEQFF
TGCGCCAGCAGCTTGGCGCCTAGCGGGGGAGTCAATGAGCAGTTCTTC
>TRBV20-1|-|14|TRBJ2-1|-
CSARLPGPYNEQFF
TGCAGTGCTAGACTCCCAGGCCCCTACAATGAGCAGTTCTTC
>TRBV6-4|TRBD1|15|TRBJ2-3|-
CASSDRGRNTDTQYF
TGTGCCAGCAGTGACAGGGGGCGAAACACAGATACGCAGTATTTT
>TRBV10-3|-|12|TRBJ2-7|few
CAISNRDNEQYF
TGTGCCATCAGTAACCGGGACAACGAGCAGTACTTC
>TRBV7-9|-|14|TRBJ1-4|few
CASRLAGKNEKLFF
TGTGCCAGCAGGCTCGCGGGGAAGAATGAAAAACTGTTTTTT
>TRBV18|TRBD1|15|TRBJ2-6|-
CASSLQGAGANVLTF
TGTGCCAGCTCGTTACAGGGGGCTGGGGCCAACGTCCTGACTTTC
>TRBV5-1|-|15|TRBJ2-2|many
CASSLPQGNTGELFF
TGCGCCAGCAGCTTGCCACAGGGAAACACCGGGGAGCTGTTTTTT
>TRBV19|-|14|TRBJ1-2|few
CASNPGERNYGYTF
TGTGCCAGTAACCCAGGTGAGAGGAACTATGGCTACACCTTC
>TRBV5-5|-|15|TRBJ2-3|many
CASSLHGILTDTQYF
TGTGCCAGCAGCTTGCATGGCATCCTCACAGATACGCAGTATTTT
>TRBV3-1|-|14|TRBJ1-5|few
CASSPGHLDQPQHF
TGTGCCAGCAGCCCGGGACACTTAGATCAGCCCCAGCATTTT
>TRBV4-2|-|15|TRBJ2-2|-
CASAISAGNTGELFF
TGTGCCAGCGCGATATCGGCAGGGAACACCGGGGAGCTGTTTTTT
>TRBV5-1|TRBD2|16|TRBJ2-3|-
CASSFVAGGVTDTQYF
TGCGCCAGCAGCTTTGTGGCGGGGGGAGTCACAGATACGCAGTATTTT
>TRBV6-2/TRBV6-3|-|12|TRBJ1-1|-
CASSPPNTEAFF
TGTGCCAGCAGCCCCCCGAACACTGAAGCTTTCTTT
>TRBV6-5|TRBD1|14|TRBJ1-4|-
CASSYGQGYEKLFF
TGTGCCAGCAGTTACGGACAGGGTTATGAAAAACTGTTTTTT
>TRBV20-1|-|13|TRBJ2-5|-
CSARVRAQETQYF
TGCAGTGCTAGAGTGCGGGCACAAGAGACCCAGTACTTC
>TRBV7-2|-|14|TRBJ1-4|-
CASSSGLSNEKLFF
TGTGCCAGCAGCTCGGGACTGAGTAATGAAAAACTGTTTTTT
>TRBV4-2|-|16|TRBJ1-4|-
CASSPKLAATNEKLFF
TGTGCCAGCAGCCCGAAACTAGCGGCAACTAATGAAAAACTGTTTTTT
>TRBV4-3|-|14|TRBJ2-3|many
CASSLGTFTDTQYF
TGCGCCAGCAGCCTGGGGACTTTCACAGATACGCAGTATTTT
>TRBV5-1|TRBD1|14|TRBJ1-4|-
CASSLGQGDEKLFF
TGCGCCAGCAGCTTGGGACAGGGTGATGAAAAACTGTTTTTT
>TRBV23-1|-|13|TRBJ1-2|-
CASSPRGYYGYTF
TGCGCCAGCAGCCCCAGGGGCTACTATGGCTACACCTTC
>TRBV5-6|-|16|TRBJ2-3|-
CASSSGAGPGLDTQYF
TGTGCCAGCAGCTCCGGTGCGGGTCCGGGGTTGGATACGCAGTATTTT
>TRBV7-8|-|13|TRBJ1-2|few
CASSLDPTYGYTF
TGTGCCAGCAGCTTAGACCCGACGTATGGCTACACCTTC
>TRBV4-3|TRBD1|15|TRBJ1-4|-
CASSPGQGFNEKLFF
TGCGCCAGCAGCCCTGGACAGGGTTTTAATGAAAAACTGTTTTTT
>TRBV19|-|13|TRBJ1-1|once
CASSILRQPEAFF
TGTGCCAGTAGTATACTCCGCCAGCCGGAAGCTTTCTTT
>TRBV4-2|TRBD1|13|TRBJ2-7|-
CASSQDRFYEQYF
TGTGCCAGCAGCCAGGACAGGTTCTACGAGCAGTACTTC
>TRBV4-3|-|14|TRBJ2-3|-
CASSQVGGQGSEYF
TGCGCCAGCAGCCAAGTGGGCGGTCAAGGATCGGAGTATTTT
>TRBV6-5|-|13|TRBJ1-1|once
CASSRSLGREAFF
TGTGCCAGCAGCCGATCCTTAGGACGAGAAGCTTTCTTT
>TRBV13|-|11|TRBJ2-7|-
CASSLIGEQYF
TGTGCCAGCAGCTTGATCGGCGAGCAGTACTTC
>TRBV30|-|13|TRBJ1-5|few
CAWSEDSNQPQHF
TGTGCCTGGAGTGAGGATAGCAATCAGCCCCAGCATTTT
>TRBV5-1|TRBD2|14|TRBJ2-3|many
CASSFGGAADTQYF
TGCGCCAGCAGCTTCGGGGGGGCTGCAGATACGCAGTATTTT
>TRBV4-3|TRBD1|14|TRBJ1-6|-
CASRQFTGDSPLHF
TGCGCCAGCAGACAATTTACAGGGGATTCACCCCTCCACTTT
>TRBV4-3|TRBD1|15|TRBJ2-4|-
CASSQQGATRNIQYF
TGCGCCAGCAGCCAACAGGGGGCTACCCGAAACATTCAGTACTTC
>TRBV28|-|14|TRBJ2-5|-
CASAFDSPQETQYF
TGTGCCAGTGCCTTCGACAGCCCGCAAGAGACCCAGTACTTC
>TRBV6-2/TRBV6-3|-|13|TRBJ2-1|few
CASSYAGGYEQFF
TGTGCCAGCAGTTACGCAGGGGGGTATGAGCAGTTCTTC
>TRBV20-1|TRBD1|15|TRBJ2-3|few
CSAIPLGQGTDTQYF
TGCAGTGCCATACCCCTGGGACAGGGAACAGATACGCAGTATTTT
>TRBV6-1|TRBD1|14|TRBJ1-2|-
CASSDTGTAYGYTF
TGTGCCAGCAGTGACACCGGGACAGCCTATGGCTACACCTTC
>TRBV20-1|-|15|TRBJ2-3|few
CSARDAGLRGDTQYF
TGCAGTGCTAGAGATGCAGGGTTAAGAGGAGATACGCAGTATTTT
>TRBV7-9|-|14|TRBJ1-2|-
CASSDFRDSYGYTF
TGTGCCAGCAGCGATTTCCGGGACTCCTATGGCTACACCTTC
>TRBV5-1|-|13|TRBJ1-2|-
CASSLYRDYGYTF
TGCGCCAGCAGCTTGTACAGGGACTATGGCTACACCTTC
>TRBV29-1|-|14|TRBJ1-1|many
CSVEETLGNTEAFF
TGCAGCGTTGAGGAGACCTTGGGGAACACTGAAGCTTTCTTT
>TRBV20-1|TRBD2|12|TRBJ2-5|few
CSAATSAETQYF
TGCAGTGCCGCGACTAGCGCGGAGACCCAGTACTTC
>TRBV5-1|-|15|TRBJ1-1|many
CASSLMASGETEAFF
TGCGCCAGCAGCTTGATGGCATCGGGAGAGACTGAAGCTTTCTTT
>TRBV28|-|14|TRBJ1-1|-
CASRIRGTNTEAFF
TGTGCCAGCAGGATCAGGGGCACGAACACTGAAGCTTTCTTT
>TRBV10-3|TRBD2|14|TRBJ2-1|-
CAIRREDAYNEQFF
TGTGCCATCAGACGGGAGGACGCCTACAATGAGCAGTTCTTC
>TRBV25-1|TRBD2|14|TRBJ2-1|few
CASSVALAGDEQFF
TGTGCCAGCAGTGTCGCACTAGCGGGCGATGAGCAGTTCTTC
>TRBV20-1|-|12|TRBJ2-1|few
CSASDSFDEQFF
TGCAGTGCGAGCGACAGTTTCGATGAGCAGTTCTTC
>TRBV16|TRBD1|14|TRBJ1-1|few
CASSAWTGNTEAFF
TGTGCCAGCAGCGCATGGACAGGGAACACTGAAGCTTTCTTT